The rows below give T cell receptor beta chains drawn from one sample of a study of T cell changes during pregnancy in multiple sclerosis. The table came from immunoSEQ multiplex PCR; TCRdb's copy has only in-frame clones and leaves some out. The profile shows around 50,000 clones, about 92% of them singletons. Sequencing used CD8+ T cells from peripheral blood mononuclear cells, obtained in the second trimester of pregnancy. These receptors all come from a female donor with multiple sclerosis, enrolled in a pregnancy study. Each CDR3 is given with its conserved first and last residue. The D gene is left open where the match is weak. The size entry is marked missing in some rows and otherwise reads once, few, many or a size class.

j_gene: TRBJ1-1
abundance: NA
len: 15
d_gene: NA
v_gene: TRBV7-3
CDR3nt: TGTGCCAGCAGCTTAACGGGCCAACCGAACACTGAAGCTTTCTTT
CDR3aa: CASSLTGQPNTEAFF

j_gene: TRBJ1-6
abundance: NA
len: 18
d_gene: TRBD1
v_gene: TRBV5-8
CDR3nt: TGTGCCAGCAGGTCAACGGGACAGGGGACCCTATATAATTCACCCCTCCACTTT
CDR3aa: CASRSTGQGTLYNSPLHF

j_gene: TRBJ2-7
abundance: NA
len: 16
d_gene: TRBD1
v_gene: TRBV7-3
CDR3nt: TGTGCCAGCAGCCCCAACGGAGGGACAGGGTTCAACGAGCAGTACTTC
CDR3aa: CASSPNGGTGFNEQYF

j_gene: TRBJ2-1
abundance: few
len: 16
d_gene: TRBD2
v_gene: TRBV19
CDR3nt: TGTGCCAGTAGTTTTAGAGCGGGGGGCTCCTACAATGAGCAGTTCTTC
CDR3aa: CASSFRAGGSYNEQFF

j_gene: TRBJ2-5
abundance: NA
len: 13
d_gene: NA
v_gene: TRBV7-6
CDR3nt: TGTGCCAGCAGCTTCCCCCCAGGCGAGACCCAGTACTTC
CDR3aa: CASSFPPGETQYF

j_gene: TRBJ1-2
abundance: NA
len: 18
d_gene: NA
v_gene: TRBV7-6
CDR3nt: TGTGCCAGCAGCTTAATTAGTCCCGGGGACTCCTCGCACTATGGCTACACCTTC
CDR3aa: CASSLISPGDSSHYGYTF

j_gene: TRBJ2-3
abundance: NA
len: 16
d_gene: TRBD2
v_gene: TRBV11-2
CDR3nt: TGTGCCAGCAGCGAGACTAGCGGGGGCCTCACAGATACGCAGTATTTT
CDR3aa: CASSETSGGLTDTQYF

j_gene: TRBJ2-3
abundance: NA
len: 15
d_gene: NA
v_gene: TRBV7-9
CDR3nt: TGTGCCAGCAGCTTACCGGGACTCCTGGCAGATACGCAGTATTTT
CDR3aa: CASSLPGLLADTQYF

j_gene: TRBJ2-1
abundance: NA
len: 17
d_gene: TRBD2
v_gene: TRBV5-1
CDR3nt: TGCGCCAGCAGCCCTAGGACTAGCGGGGGGGCCTACAATGAGCAGTTCTTC
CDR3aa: CASSPRTSGGAYNEQFF

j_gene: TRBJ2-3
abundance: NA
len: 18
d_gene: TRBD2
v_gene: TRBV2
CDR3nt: TGTGCCAGCAGTGGGGGGACTAGCGGGGGACCTAGCACAGATACGCAGTATTTT
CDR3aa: CASSGGTSGGPSTDTQYF

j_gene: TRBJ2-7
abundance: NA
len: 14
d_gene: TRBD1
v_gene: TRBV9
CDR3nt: TGTGCCAGCACTCTGGGACAGGGTATCGGCGAGCAGTACTTC
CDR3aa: CASTLGQGIGEQYF

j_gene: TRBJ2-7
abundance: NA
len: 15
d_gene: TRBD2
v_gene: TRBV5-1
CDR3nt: TGCGCCAGCAGCTTGCGGACCGGGACTACCTACGAGCAGTACTTC
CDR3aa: CASSLRTGTTYEQYF

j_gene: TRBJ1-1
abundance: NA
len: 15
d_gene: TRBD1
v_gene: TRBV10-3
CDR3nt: TGTGCCATCAGTGAGTCGACAGGGGCGGACGCTGAAGCTTTCTTT
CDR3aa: CAISESTGADAEAFF

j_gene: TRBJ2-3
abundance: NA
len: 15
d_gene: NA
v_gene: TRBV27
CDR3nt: TGTGCCAGCACCTCGGCGACAGTTAGCACAGATACGCAGTATTTT
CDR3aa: CASTSATVSTDTQYF

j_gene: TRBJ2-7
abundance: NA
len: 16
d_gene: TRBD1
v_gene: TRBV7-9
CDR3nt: TGTGCCAGCAGCCATGCCGCGGGACAGGGTTTGGACGAGCAGTACTTC
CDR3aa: CASSHAAGQGLDEQYF

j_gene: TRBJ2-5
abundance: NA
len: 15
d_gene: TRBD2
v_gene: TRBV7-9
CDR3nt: TGTGCCAGCAGCCGGGTAGCGGGGGGTCCGGAGACCCAGTACTTC
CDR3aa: CASSRVAGGPETQYF

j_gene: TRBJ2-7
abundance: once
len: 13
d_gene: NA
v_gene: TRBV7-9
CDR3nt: TGTGCCAGCAGCCCCCCCCCAGGGTTCGAGCAGTACTTC
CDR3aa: CASSPPPGFEQYF

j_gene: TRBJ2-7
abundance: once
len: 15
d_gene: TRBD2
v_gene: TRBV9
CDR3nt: TGTGCCAGCAGCCACCTAGCGGGAGGTACCTACGAGCAGTACTTC
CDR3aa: CASSHLAGGTYEQYF

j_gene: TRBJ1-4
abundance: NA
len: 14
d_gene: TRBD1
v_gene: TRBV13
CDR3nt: TGTGCCAGCACCCAGGGGGACGACGGAGGCCAACTGTTTTTT
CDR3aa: CASTQGDDGGQLFF

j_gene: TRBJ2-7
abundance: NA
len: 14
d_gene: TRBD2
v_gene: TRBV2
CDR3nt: TGTGCCAGCAGTCTAGCGGGAGGGCTCTACGAGCAGTACTTC
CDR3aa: CASSLAGGLYEQYF

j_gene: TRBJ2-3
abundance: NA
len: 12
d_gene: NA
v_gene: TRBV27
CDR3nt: TGTGCCAGCGCCCAAACTTTCGATACGCAGTATTTT
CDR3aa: CASAQTFDTQYF

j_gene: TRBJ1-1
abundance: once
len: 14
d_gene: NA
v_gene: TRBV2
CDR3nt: TGTGCCATCTCGGGAGAGGGGTCGAACACTGAAGCTTTCTTT
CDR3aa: CAISGEGSNTEAFF

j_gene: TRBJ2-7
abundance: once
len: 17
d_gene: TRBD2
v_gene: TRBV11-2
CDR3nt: TGTGCCAGCAGCTTCCTCCATAGCGGGGGGATCTCCTACGAGCAGTACTTC
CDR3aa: CASSFLHSGGISYEQYF

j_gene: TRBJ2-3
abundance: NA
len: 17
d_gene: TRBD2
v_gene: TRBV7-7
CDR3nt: TGTGCCAGCAGCTTACGCCCTAGCGGGAAACACACAGATACGCAGTATTTT
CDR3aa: CASSLRPSGKHTDTQYF

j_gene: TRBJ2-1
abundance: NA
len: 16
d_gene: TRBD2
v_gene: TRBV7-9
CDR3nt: TGTGCCAGCAGCCTTAGCGGGGGGAGCTCCTACAATGAGCAGTTCTTC
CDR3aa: CASSLSGGSSYNEQFF

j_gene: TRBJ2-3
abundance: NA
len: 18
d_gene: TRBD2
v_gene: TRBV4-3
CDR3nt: TGCGCCAGCAGCCAGAGGGGAGTAGCGGGGGGGCGGGGAGATACGCAGTATTTT
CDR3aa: CASSQRGVAGGRGDTQYF

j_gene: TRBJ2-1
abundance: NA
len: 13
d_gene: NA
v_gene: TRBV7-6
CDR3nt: TGTGCCAGCAGCCCCAGGGTTTTCGGTGAGCAGTTCTTC
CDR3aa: CASSPRVFGEQFF

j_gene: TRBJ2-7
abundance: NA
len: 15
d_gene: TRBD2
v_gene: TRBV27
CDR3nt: TGTGCCAGCAGTCTACCGGGACTACAGGTGGACGAGCAGTACTTC
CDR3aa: CASSLPGLQVDEQYF

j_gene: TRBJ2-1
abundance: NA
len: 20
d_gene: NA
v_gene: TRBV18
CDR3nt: TGTGCCAGCTCACCATTCAAGCCGGGTCCCGAATCCAACTCCTACAATGAGCAGTTCTTC
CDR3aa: CASSPFKPGPESNSYNEQFF

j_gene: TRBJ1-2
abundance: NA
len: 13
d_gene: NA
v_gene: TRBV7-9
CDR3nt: TGTGCCAGCAGCCCGCCCGGGGACTATGGCTACACCTTC
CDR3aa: CASSPPGDYGYTF

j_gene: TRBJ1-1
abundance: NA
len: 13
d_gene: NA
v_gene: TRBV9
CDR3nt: TGTGCCAGCAGCATCAGCGGGAACACTGAAGCTTTCTTT
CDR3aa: CASSISGNTEAFF

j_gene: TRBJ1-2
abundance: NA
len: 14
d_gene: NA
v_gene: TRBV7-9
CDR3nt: TGTGCCAGCAGCCAGTCGGACAGTAACTATGGCTACACCTTC
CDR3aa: CASSQSDSNYGYTF

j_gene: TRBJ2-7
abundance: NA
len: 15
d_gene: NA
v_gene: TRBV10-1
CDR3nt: TGCGCCGATCCACTAGAGATCCGAGAAAACTACGAGCAGTACTTC
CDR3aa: CADPLEIRENYEQYF